This is a list of T cell receptor beta chains from one sample in a study of neurological immune-mediated disorders. TCRdb reprocessed the 5' RACE reads with MiXCR, giving one entry per CDR3 protein. In the table there are roughly 60,000 distinct CDR3 sequences, around a tenth of which are singletons. The sample consisted of PBMCs. The receptor set was obtained from a man aged 25-45 years in good health. CDR3s leave out the opening cysteine and the closing phenylalanine or tryptophan. The order of the fields is J gene, V gene, CDR3 protein.

>TRBJ2-5|TRBV6-5
ASRDFSGILGETQY
>TRBJ1-3|TRBV20-1
SARGGGNGNTIY
>TRBJ2-1|TRBV2
ASNSGSHEQF
>TRBJ2-7|TRBV7-2
ASSLGGLSKPYEQY
>TRBJ2-7|TRBV29-1
SVALVSYEQY
>TRBJ2-3|TRBV7-9
ASSLASTGRQTQY
>TRBJ2-5|TRBV6-5
ASSYSTGMEETQY
>TRBJ2-5|TRBV20-1
SAREAGVLRGETQY
>TRBJ1-3|TRBV7-9
ASSQAGTVDWGTIY
>TRBJ2-1|TRBV12-3/TRBV12-4
ASRMGLEQF
>TRBJ2-1|TRBV3-1
ASSPRYNEQF
>TRBJ2-1|TRBV14
ASSPRMNEQF
>TRBJ2-1|TRBV3-1
ASSQDGARYNEQF
>TRBJ2-5|TRBV10-2
ASSVLAVYQETQY
>TRBJ2-1|TRBV15
ATSRVGDLYNEQF
>TRBJ1-5|TRBV6-6
ASSPIRTGKPQPQH
>TRBJ2-5|TRBV20-1
SAIRQQQETQY
>TRBJ2-6|TRBV20-1
RASGPPSSGANVLT
>TRBJ2-7|TRBV7-2
ASSLPQGREQY
>TRBJ2-7|TRBV20-1
SARGTLAGGLYEQY
>TRBJ2-3|TRBV5-6
ASSFWSDSTDTQY
>TRBJ2-3|TRBV12-3/TRBV12-4
ASSFSAGGQRRTDTQY
>TRBJ2-1|TRBV14
ASSQSNSAQF
>TRBJ2-7|TRBV24-1
ATSDSNKVRGEKY
>TRBJ2-2|TRBV3-1
ASSQGGTVNTGELF
>TRBJ2-3|TRBV7-9
ASSTRGPDTQY
>TRBJ2-1|TRBV4-1
ASSPRQGRNEQF
>TRBJ2-7|TRBV20-1
STRTSYEQY
>TRBJ1-5|TRBV20-1
SAPTGRNQPQH
>TRBJ1-4|TRBV20-1
SAGGQNEKLF
>TRBJ2-7|TRBV7-2
ASSLHGPIYEQY
>TRBJ2-1|TRBV5-1
ASSSDLEQF
>TRBJ2-5|TRBV7-6
ASSFWSGAGGETQY
>TRBJ2-3|TRBV20-1
SPAGGRTDTQY
>TRBJ2-7|TRBV12-3/TRBV12-4
ASNNGLAVPEQY
>TRBJ2-5|TRBV5-1
ASSFDRVPQETQY
>TRBJ1-2|TRBV12-3/TRBV12-4
ASSPGQGYGYT
>TRBJ2-1|TRBV29-1
SVRDPGTEQF
>TRBJ2-5|TRBV28
ASRRSGVVTQY
>TRBJ2-3|TRBV4-1
ASSQVLNTDTQY
>TRBJ2-5|TRBV28
ASTTPTYQETQY
>TRBJ2-2|TRBV28
ASISLAGRVVEELF
>TRBJ2-7|TRBV12-3/TRBV12-4
ASSRGPSYEQY
>TRBJ2-7|TRBV5-1
ASRPPDGYEQY
>TRBJ2-7|TRBV29-1
SVRLAGGGEQY
>TRBJ1-2|TRBV5-1
ASSRDGLSGGYT